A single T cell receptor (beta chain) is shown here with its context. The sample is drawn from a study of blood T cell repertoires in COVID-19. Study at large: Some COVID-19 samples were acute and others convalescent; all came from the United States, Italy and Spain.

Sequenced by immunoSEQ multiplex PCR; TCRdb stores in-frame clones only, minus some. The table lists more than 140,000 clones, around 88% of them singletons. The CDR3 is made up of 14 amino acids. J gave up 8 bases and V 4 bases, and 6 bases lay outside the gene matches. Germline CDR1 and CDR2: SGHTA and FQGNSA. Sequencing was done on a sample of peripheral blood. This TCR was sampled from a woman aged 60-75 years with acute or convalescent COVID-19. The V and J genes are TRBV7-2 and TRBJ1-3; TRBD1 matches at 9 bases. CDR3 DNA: TGTGCCAGCAGCTCCCGGACAGGGGCGGACACCATATATTTT. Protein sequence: CASSSRTGADTIYF.